The sequence of this TCR beta chain was determined in a study of cytomegalovirus exposure and HLA in healthy donors. Study results and limitations: Cytomegalovirus association was assigned to 170 or so TCR beta chains. Follow-up analysis found HLA locus-dependent TCR association rates, highest for DRB1 and lowest for HLA-C.

It was with 60 Vbeta and 13 Jbeta primers that the PCR ran. Clones were sequenced by immunoSEQ multiplex PCR, and TCRdb holds only the in-frame ones, with some missing. The table shows fewer than 250,000 clones, with roughly four fifths occurring only once. Regarding this clone: Its antigen is still unknown.

Germline CDR1 and CDR2: SGHDN and FVKESK. This CDR3 has 13 residues. V shed 4 bases and J shed 1 base, with 7 bases lying between them. Sequencing used PBMCs. This chain connects TRBV14 to TRBJ1-1; D ambiguous. This sequence originates from a woman in her twenties or thirties in good health and CMV-seropositive. The CDR3 DNA is TGTGCCAGCAGCCTGGGCCAGAACACTGAAGCTTTCTTT. It is translated as CASSLGQNTEAFF.